Each of the 26 T cell receptor beta chains below was sequenced from the same sample in a study of cytomegalovirus exposure and HLA in healthy donors. 60 Vbeta and 13 Jbeta primers were used in PCR. The assay was immunoSEQ multiplex PCR, and TCRdb's table has in-frame clones only and misses some. Of about 220,000 clones listed, around 76% are singletons. The specimen was PBMCs. These receptor sequences come from a man between 18 and 29 years old in good health and CMV-seronegative.

This clone was seen only a few times. The chain carries TRBV4-1 and TRBJ2-5, with D perhaps TRBD1 (6 bases). CDR3 length: 14 amino acids. Trimming shortened V by 4 bases and J by 3 bases, and 12 bases separated the two germline ends. CDR1 and CDR2 from the germline V gene are MGHRA and YSYEKL. CDR3 in DNA: TGCGCCAGCAGCCTCAGGACAGAAGAAGAGACCCAGTACTTC. Translated, it gives CASSLRTEEETQYF.

This clone appeared a single time. The rearrangement uses TRBV18 and TRBJ1-2, with 7 bases lining up with TRBD1. The V gene end was trimmed by 3 bases and the J gene end by 4 bases; junction bases not matched to a gene: 5. The germline CDR1 and CDR2 sequences are KGHSH and LQKENI. There are 14 residues in the CDR3. Here the CDR3 reads CASSPREGAYGYTF. The CDR3 DNA follows: TGTGCCAGCTCACCCCGGGAGGGGGCCTATGGCTACACCTTC.

The rearrangement links TRBV30 to TRBJ2-1; perhaps TRBD2 as D (6 bases). This CDR3 is 15 amino acids long. V lost 7 bases and J lost 5, with 21 bases in between. Germline V gene data show CDR1 as GTSNPN and CDR2 as SVGIG (reference sequence). The CDR3 protein is CASFTIGGGNNEQFF. CDR3 DNA: TGTGCCTCCTTCACTATCGGGGGAGGAAACAATGAGCAGTTCTTC. Based on the CDR3 plus reference TRBV30 and TRBJ2-1, the full variable domain is SQTIHQWPATLVQPVGSPLSLECTVEGTSNPNLYWYRQAAGRGLQLLFYSVGIGQISSEVPQNLSASRPQDRQFILSSKKLLLSDSGFYLCASFTIGGGNNEQFFGPGTRLTVL.

V gene TRBV30 combines with J gene TRBJ1-5; unclear D gene. With 0 bases removed from V and 4 bases from J, the gap between germline ends came to 7 bases. CDR1 and CDR2 (germline): GTSNPN, SVGIG (reference sequence). The CDR3 contains 13 residues. The CDR3 DNA reads as TGTGCCTGGAGTGTATGGCCGAATCAGCCCCAGCATTTT. Translated, it gives CAWSVWPNQPQHF.

V usage is TRBV19 and J usage is TRBJ2-1, with 8 positions matching TRBD1. The trim removed 3 bases at V and 6 bases at J, leaving 4 bases unmatched. Looked up from germline, CDR1 is LNHDA and CDR2 is SQIVND (reference sequence). This CDR3 has 14 residues. This CDR3 reads CASSMQGAGNEQFF. The CDR3 DNA follows: TGTGCCAGTAGTATGCAGGGGGCGGGCAATGAGCAGTTCTTC. The whole variable domain, filled in from reference TRBV19 and TRBJ2-1, reads DGGITQSPKYLFRKEGQNVTLSCEQNLNHDAMYWYRQDPGQGLRLIYYSQIVNDFQKGDIAEGYSVSREKKESFPLTVTSAQKNPTAFYLCASSMQGAGNEQFFGPGTRLTVL.

This rearrangement joins TRBV5-4 to TRBJ2-2; possible D gene TRBD1, 7 bases. CDR1 and CDR2 (germline): SGHNT, YYREEE (reference sequence). The CDR3 has 16 residues. V was trimmed by 4 bases and J by 3 bases, leaving 16 bases between them. CDR3: CASSLGGQAYTGELFF. For the CDR3, the DNA is TGTGCCAGCAGCCTGGGAGGACAGGCGTACACCGGGGAGCTGTTTTTT.

The chain has TRBV5-4 and TRBJ2-1; 9 bases line up with TRBD2. The germline V gene encodes CDR1 SGHNT and CDR2 YYREEE (reference sequence). V gave up 3 bases and J gave up 3 bases; unmatched junction bases: 4. The CDR3 sequence is 15 residues long. The CDR3 DNA reads as TGTGCCAGCAGCTCCGGGACTAGCAGCTACAATGAGCAGTTCTTC. This codes for CASSSGTSSYNEQFF.

This chain joins TRBV10-2 and TRBJ2-6, with D perhaps matching TRBD1 (6 bases). The V end lost 5 bases, the J end lost 0 bases, and 14 bases lay between the germline ends. CDR1 is WSHSY and CDR2 is SAAADI in the germline V gene. The CDR3 runs 17 residues. The CDR3 region has the DNA TGCGCCAGCAGTCCGGGACAACGTAGCTCTGGGGCCAACGTCCTGACTTTC. Translating gives CASSPGQRSSGANVLTF.

This clone was found a few times. The chain joins TRBV5-4 to TRBJ2-3; 10 bases line up with TRBD1. Germline V lookup: CDR1 SGHNT, CDR2 YYREEE (reference sequence). V shed 4 bases and J 7 bases; nucleotides not matched to a gene: 6. CDR3 length: 14 residues. The chain's CDR3 is CASSTGQGWYTQYF. The CDR3 DNA follows: TGTGCCAGCAGCACGGGACAGGGGTGGTATACGCAGTATTTT.

This clone was picked up a small number of times. The chain carries TRBV5-1 and TRBJ2-7; D unclear. The CDR3 is 14 amino acids. Germline CDR1 is SGHRS and CDR2 is YFSETQ. Trimming cost V 0 bases and J 2 bases, with 9 bases left between them. DNA for the CDR3: TGCGCCAGCAGCTTGGCCCCGGTCACCTACGAGCAGTACTTC. Translated, it gives CASSLAPVTYEQYF.

This sequence joins TRBV5-1 and TRBJ2-1; TRBD2 matches at 8 bases. V lost 1 base, J lost 0 bases, and 6 bases stayed unmatched. Germline V gene lookup returns CDR1 SGHRS and CDR2 YFSETQ. There are 17 residues in the CDR3. The CDR3 reads CASSLRTSGLSYNEQFF. CDR3 DNA sequence: TGCGCCAGCAGCTTGCGAACTAGCGGACTCTCCTACAATGAGCAGTTCTTC.

The chain joins TRBV10-1 to TRBJ2-3; 7 bases line up with TRBD1. CDR3 length: 14 residues. The ends lost 3 bases at V and 5 bases at J; junction bases unmatched: 5. CDR1 is WNHNN, CDR2 SYGVQD, per germline (reference sequence). CDR3 amino acids: CASSEEGAGDTQYF. The DNA for the CDR3 is TGCGCCAGCAGTGAAGAGGGGGCTGGAGATACGCAGTATTTT.

The chain couples TRBV13 to TRBJ2-7; D might be TRBD1 (6 bases). Germline V gene lookup returns CDR1 PRHDT and CDR2 FYEKMQ (reference sequence). V shed 6 bases and J shed 5 bases, with 17 bases lying between them. CDR3 size: 14 residues. CDR3 sequence (DNA): TGTGCCAGCAGGGCTCAGGGGATCCCCAACGAGCAGTACTTC. Protein sequence: CASRAQGIPNEQYF.

The chain employs TRBV28 and TRBJ2-3; 7 bases are a match to TRBD2. Trimming took 4 bases from V and 4 from J; bases not matched to a gene: 11. CDR3 length: 16 amino acids. The germline V gene encodes CDR1 MDHEN and CDR2 SYDVKM. The CDR3 coding sequence is TGTGCCAGCAGTTCCCCCGGGGCGGGAGTGCCAGATACGCAGTATTTT. This codes for CASSSPGAGVPDTQYF.

The rearrangement uses TRBV29-1 and TRBJ2-7; maybe TRBD1 (6 bases). Germline lookup yields CDR1 SQVTM and CDR2 ANQGSEA. The V gene lost 1 base and the J gene lost 2 bases, with 9 bases spanning the gap. The CDR3 is 13 residues long. The CDR3: CSVEGTVAYEQYF. Here the CDR3 DNA reads TGCAGCGTTGAAGGGACAGTAGCCTACGAGCAGTACTTC.

The chain couples TRBV9 to TRBJ2-1, with no clear D. The V end lost 3 bases, the J end lost 4 bases, and 11 bases lay between the germline ends. This CDR3 contains 14 residues. CDR1 and CDR2 from the germline V gene are SGDLS and YYNGEE. Here the CDR3 DNA reads TGTGCCAGCAGCGCCAGTCCCATTTACAATGAGCAGTTCTTC. This codes for CASSASPIYNEQFF.

The gene calls are TRBV6-1 and TRBJ1-5, with D tentatively TRBD1 (5 bases). Germline V gene sequence: CDR1 MNHNS, CDR2 SASEGT. The CDR3 loop spans 15 amino acids. V was pared by 2 bases and J by 4 bases, with 12 bases between. The CDR3: CASSELGGGNQPQHF. For the CDR3, the DNA is TGTGCCAGCAGTGAACTGGGGGGAGGGAATCAGCCCCAGCATTTT.

V and J are TRBV6-1 and TRBJ2-1; D possibly corresponds to TRBD2 (5 bases). The V end was cut by 3 bases, the J end by 12 bases, with 12 bases between. Germline CDR1 reads MNHNS; CDR2 reads SASEGT. The CDR3 sequence is 12 residues long. Written as DNA, the CDR3 is TGTGCCAGCAGTGAGCCTAGGGCGGGGCAGTTCTTC. Translation: CASSEPRAGQFF.

This sequence joins TRBV2 and TRBJ2-1, with 10 bases that match TRBD2. After removal of 1 base from V and 3 bases from J, the junction contained 0 bases not matched to a gene. There are 15 residues in the CDR3. Germline V CDR1 and CDR2: SNHLY, FYNNEI. The CDR3 region is CASSEGTSGYNEQFF. The CDR3 DNA is TGTGCCAGCAGTGAAGGGACTAGCGGCTACAATGAGCAGTTCTTC. The whole variable domain, filled in from reference TRBV2 and TRBJ2-1, reads EPEVTQTPSHQVTQMGQEVILRCVPISNHLYFYWYRQILGQKVEFLVSFYNNEISEKSEIFDDQFSVERPDGSNFTLKIRSTKLEDSAMYFCASSEGTSGYNEQFFGPGTRLTVL.

This clone was seen a single time. The genes are TRBV28 and TRBJ2-2; 10 positions agree with TRBD1. Germline values: CDR1 MDHEN, CDR2 SYDVKM. Trimming removed 3 bases from V and 6 bases from J; junction bases left unmatched: 13. The CDR3 loop spans 18 amino acids. As DNA, the CDR3 is TGTGCCAGCAGTTTTCGCTTTGCTCGGGACAGGGGTTCCGGGGAGCTGTTTTTT. It yields the protein CASSFRFARDRGSGELFF.

In its sample, this clone was seen a few times. The rearrangement joins TRBV7-8 to TRBJ1-2; 8 bases map to TRBD1. V was clipped by 1 base and J by 5 bases; unmatched bases: 6. The CDR3 is 15 residues long. Per the germline V gene, CDR1 is SGHVS and CDR2 is FQNEAQ. The CDR3: CASSLEVRGPYGYTF. Here the CDR3 DNA reads TGTGCCAGCAGCTTAGAGGTCAGGGGGCCTTATGGCTACACCTTC.

This chain joins TRBV16 and TRBJ2-7, with 8 nucleotides matching TRBD2. Per germline, CDR1 KGHSY and CDR2 FQNENV. This CDR3 has 14 residues. The J segment lost 2 bases and the V segment lost 0 bases, leaving 0 bases of the junction unmatched. This CDR3 is CASSQSAGAYEQYF. The DNA of the CDR3 is TGTGCCAGCAGCCAATCAGCGGGGGCCTACGAGCAGTACTTC. The full variable domain, with the rest looked up from reference TRBV16 and TRBJ2-7, is GEEVAQTPKHLVRGEGQKAKLYCAPIKGHSYVFWYQQVLKNEFKFLISFQNENVFDETGMPKERFSAKCLPNSPCSLEIQATKLEDSAVYFCASSQSAGAYEQYFGPGTRLTVT.

The V gene is TRBV7-9, the J gene TRBJ2-2; TRBD2 matches at 7 bases. Germline trimming cut 6 bases from V and 1 base from J; bases unmatched to any gene: 8. Germline V gene data show CDR1 as SEHNR and CDR2 as FQNEAQ (reference sequence). This CDR3 has 16 amino acids. CDR3 sequence (DNA): TGTGCCAGCAGTCCCTGGGGCGGGAGGAACACCGGGGAGCTGTTTTTT. It codes for CASSPWGGRNTGELFF.

The rearrangement uses TRBV5-4 and TRBJ2-5, with D possibly being TRBD2 (5 bases). The CDR3 length is 15 residues. The ends were cut back, 3 bases at V and 7 bases at J, with 19 bases in the middle. Germline V gene data show CDR1 as SGHNT and CDR2 as YYREEE (reference sequence). CDR3 sequence (DNA): TGTGCCAGCAGCTCGCAAACTAGTCGAACGGGGACCCAGTACTTC. This gives the protein CASSSQTSRTGTQYF.

This sequence joins TRBV19 and TRBJ1-1, with D perhaps matching TRBD1 (5 bases). The germline V and J ends were trimmed by 7 bases and 6 bases, with 18 bases remaining between them. This CDR3 spans 14 amino acids. Germline loops: CDR1 LNHDA, CDR2 SQIVND (reference sequence). The CDR3 coding sequence is TGTGCCAGTAAAAGGGGTGGGGAGGGTTCTGAAGCTTTCTTT. As protein: CASKRGGEGSEAFF. The whole variable domain, filled in from reference TRBV19 and TRBJ1-1, reads DGGITQSPKYLFRKEGQNVTLSCEQNLNHDAMYWYRQDPGQGLRLIYYSQIVNDFQKGDIAEGYSVSREKKESFPLTVTSAQKNPTAFYLCASKRGGEGSEAFFGQGTRLTVV.

The count of this clone is one. The V call is TRBV21-1, the J call TRBJ2-7; the table's D call, TRBD2, has no DNA check behind it. TRBV21-1 is a recognized pseudogene. The CDR3 length is 12 residues. CDR3 nucleotides: TGTGCCAGCAGCAGGACTACCCTAGAGCAGTACTTC. Its protein product is CASSRTTLEQYF.